The 32 T cell receptor beta chains listed next were all sequenced from one sample in a study of cytomegalovirus exposure and HLA in healthy donors. The PCR was carried out with 60 Vbeta primers and 13 Jbeta primers. Data came from immunoSEQ multiplex PCR; TCRdb stores just in-frame clones and leaves some out. The repertoire holds some 200,000 clones, roughly 80% seen once, with 1.5% to 2% in the top ten. Sequencing was done on a sample of PBMCs. These receptors came from a woman aged 18-30 years in good health and CMV-seronegative.

The J gene is TRBJ1-1, the V gene TRBV30; D is unresolved. This CDR3 has 12 residues. V was trimmed by 4 bases and J by 1 base, leaving 7 bases between them. The V gene's germline CDR1 is GTSNPN and CDR2 SVGIG (reference sequence). CDR3 amino acids: CAWTDSNTEAFF. The CDR3 DNA reads TGTGCCTGGACCGACTCGAACACTGAAGCTTTCTTT.

This clone was counted between two and nine times. The genes are TRBV6-6 and TRBJ2-7; 9 nucleotides line up with TRBD1. J lost 0 bases, V lost 6 bases, and 6 bases had no gene match. Germline assignment: CDR1 MNHNY and CDR2 SVGAGI (reference sequence). This CDR3 has 15 amino acids. In DNA, the CDR3 is TGTGCCAGCAGCGGACAGGGGACAAGCTCCTACGAGCAGTACGTC. It yields the protein CASSGQGTSSYEQYV.

V gene TRBV27 combines with J gene TRBJ2-7; TRBD2 is a possible D gene (5 bases). This CDR3 spans 13 amino acids. CDR1 and CDR2 from the germline V gene are MNHEY and SMNVEV (reference sequence). V lost 2 bases and J 2 bases, leaving 7 bases between the germline ends. CDR3 residues: CASSLRGPYEQYF. The CDR3 nucleotides are TGTGCCAGCAGTTTACGGGGTCCCTACGAGCAGTACTTC.

The rearrangement links TRBV28 to TRBJ1-6, with 11 bases lining up with TRBD1. The CDR3 totals 15 residues. Germline loops: CDR1 MDHEN, CDR2 SYDVKM. The J segment lost 9 bases and the V segment lost 2 bases, leaving 3 bases of the junction unmatched. CDR3 loop: CASSLTGTGGSPLHF. CDR3 DNA sequence: TGTGCCAGCAGTTTAACCGGGACAGGGGGTTCACCCCTCCACTTT.

As regards this clone: This specimen includes other DNA sequences encoding the same CDR3. The chain has TRBV7-2 and TRBJ1-2; TRBD1 aligns across 8 bases. Looked up from germline, CDR1 is SGHTA and CDR2 is FQGNSA. This CDR3 contains 13 residues. The V gene end was trimmed by 4 bases and the J gene end by 4 bases; junction bases not matched to a gene: 2. The CDR3 spells CASSSGGGYGYTF. CDR3 sequence (DNA): TGTGCCAGCAGCTCAGGGGGCGGCTATGGCTACACCTTC.

CDR3 nucleotide sequence: TGCGCCAGCAGCCAAGATCGTAGGACTGAAGGAAACACCATATATTTT. Residues: CASSQDRRTEGNTIYF. This rearrangement joins TRBV4-3 to TRBJ1-3; D not certain. V dropped 0 bases and J dropped 4 bases, with 13 bases sitting between them. The CDR3 extends over 16 amino acids. Germline V gene sequence: CDR1 LGHNA, CDR2 YSLEER.

This chain's CDR3 is CASSVESGRATDTQYF. CDR3 nucleotides: TGTGCCAGCAGCGTAGAAAGCGGGAGGGCCACAGATACGCAGTATTTT. This rearrangement joins TRBV9 to TRBJ2-3; the match to TRBD2 covers 10 bases. CDR1 is SGDLS and CDR2 is YYNGEE in the germline V gene. J lost 2 bases, V lost 0 bases, and 3 bases had no gene match. This CDR3 has 16 residues. Filled out from reference TRBV9 and TRBJ2-3, the complete variable domain reads DSGVTQTPKHLITATGQRVTLRCSPRSGDLSVYWYQQSLDQGLQFLIQYYNGEERAKGNILERFSAQQFPDLHSELNLSSLELGDSALYFCASSVESGRATDTQYFGPGTRLTVL.

The chain carries TRBV12-5 and TRBJ2-3; the match to TRBD2 covers 7 bases. The germline V gene encodes CDR1 LGHNT and CDR2 FRNRAP. The trim removed 0 bases at V and 2 bases at J, leaving 14 bases unmatched. The CDR3 contains 19 residues. In DNA form, the CDR3 reads TGTGCTAGTGGTTTGGTACTCGGAAGGCTAGCGGAATACACAGATACGCAGTATTTT. It translates to CASGLVLGRLAEYTDTQYF.

The J gene is TRBJ1-4, the V gene TRBV18; D is undetermined. The germline V and J ends were trimmed by 5 bases and 0 bases, with 10 bases remaining between them. The germline V gene has CDR1 KGHSH and CDR2 LQKENI. This CDR3 has 15 amino acids. CDR3 residues: CASSINSPTNEKLFF. CDR3 DNA: TGTGCCAGCTCAATAAACAGTCCAACTAATGAAAAACTGTTTTTT.

This sequence joins TRBV30 and TRBJ1-1, with 7 positions matching TRBD1. The CDR3 contains 12 residues. Germline values: CDR1 GTSNPN, CDR2 SVGIG (reference sequence). V lost 4 bases and J lost 5; bases outside the gene matches: 4. CDR3 in DNA: TGTGCCTGGATAGGGGGCGAGACTGAAGCTTTCTTT. It yields the protein CAWIGGETEAFF.

Only one count was recorded for this clone. This chain links TRBV7-9 with TRBJ1-4; 7 positions agree with TRBD1. Looked up from germline, CDR1 is SEHNR and CDR2 is FQNEAQ (reference sequence). This CDR3 region has 15 residues. V shed 3 bases and J 7 bases; nucleotides not matched to a gene: 8. CDR3 in amino acids: CASSFGQGVTEKLFF. The CDR3 DNA follows: TGTGCCAGCAGCTTTGGGCAGGGGGTGACTGAAAAACTGTTTTTT.

The chain links TRBV11-2 to TRBJ1-6; TRBD1 agrees at 9 bases. The CDR3 totals 16 residues. Trimming took 1 base from V and 8 from J; bases not matched to a gene: 6. Germline V CDR1 and CDR2: SGHAT, FQNNGV. The CDR3 sequence: CASSLARTGEHSPLHF. Written as DNA, the CDR3 is TGTGCCAGCAGCTTAGCGCGGACAGGGGAGCATTCACCCCTCCACTTT. Together with reference TRBV11-2 and TRBJ1-6, the CDR3 gives the full variable domain: EAGVAQSPRYKIIEKRQSVAFWCNPISGHATLYWYQQILGQGPKLLIQFQNNGVVDDSQLPKDRFSAERLKGVDSTLKIQPAKLEDSAVYLCASSLARTGEHSPLHFGNGTRLTVT.

The chain uses TRBV27 and TRBJ1-2, with D possibly being TRBD1 (5 bases). V was cut by 4 bases and J by 1 base, with 13 bases left in between. The CDR3 covers 15 residues. Germline CDR1 reads MNHEY; CDR2 reads SMNVEV (reference sequence). Written as DNA, the CDR3 is TGTGCCAGCAGTTACGATACTCAGGGTAACTATGGCTACACCTTC. Translated: CASSYDTQGNYGYTF.

The rearrangement joins TRBV6-1 to TRBJ2-3; 9 bases agree with TRBD1. Germline lookup yields CDR1 MNHNS and CDR2 SASEGT. This CDR3 is 16 amino acids long. V shed 3 bases, J shed 0 bases, and the junction held 4 bases outside the gene matches. For the CDR3, the DNA is TGTGCCAGCAGTGAGGTACAGGGGGCGAGCACAGATACGCAGTATTTT. It specifies CASSEVQGASTDTQYF.

This chain uses TRBV28 with TRBJ2-3, with 8 bases fitting TRBD2. Germline CDR1 MDHEN, CDR2 SYDVKM. The CDR3 extends over 16 amino acids. V gave up 7 bases and J gave up 5 bases; unmatched junction bases: 14. CDR3 DNA: TGTGCCAGCACTAGGAACGGACCCGCGGGGGGAGATACGCAGTATTTT. This sequence encodes CASTRNGPAGGDTQYF.

This clone was observed once. The V call is TRBV5-4, the J call TRBJ2-3, with D possibly being TRBD2 (8 bases). The length of the CDR3 is 14 residues. V was trimmed by 4 bases and J by 5 bases, leaving 14 bases between them. Per germline, CDR1 SGHNT and CDR2 YYREEE (reference sequence). The CDR3 loop reads CASSPGGDRDTQYF. As DNA, the CDR3 is TGTGCCAGCAGCCCCGGGGGGGACAGAGATACGCAGTATTTT.

CDR3 DNA: TGCGCCAGCAGCTCCGTCGGGACAGGGACGAACTATGGCTACACCTTC. Protein: CASSSVGTGTNYGYTF. The chain has TRBV5-1 and TRBJ1-2; 9 bases are a match to TRBD1. V shed 3 bases and J 2 bases; nucleotides not matched to a gene: 8. CDR1 SGHRS and CDR2 YFSETQ come from the germline V gene. The length of the CDR3 is 16 residues.

This clone has a single count. This chain connects TRBV6-5 to TRBJ2-1; 7 nucleotides line up with TRBD2. The CDR3 is 15 amino acids. Per germline, CDR1 MNHEY and CDR2 SVGAGI. V dropped 4 bases and J dropped 7; count of bases not matched to a gene: 10. The chain's CDR3 is CASSSSSGEVNEQFF. DNA for the CDR3: TGTGCCAGCAGTTCCTCAAGCGGGGAGGTTAATGAGCAGTTCTTC.

The V gene is TRBV19, the J gene TRBJ2-3; D gene uncertain. V was shortened by 9 bases and J by 0 bases, with 19 bases between the two germline ends. Germline CDR1 reads LNHDA; CDR2 reads SQIVND (reference sequence). CDR3 length equals 16 residues. The CDR3 nucleotides are TGTGCCAGCCGATCGACCCCCGGCAGGAGCACAGATACGCAGTATTTT. It encodes CASRSTPGRSTDTQYF.

The chain joins TRBV4-3 to TRBJ2-1; 10 positions agree with TRBD2. The CDR3 totals 16 residues. CDR1 is LGHNA, CDR2 YSLEER, per germline. The ends lost 0 bases at V and 4 bases at J; junction bases unmatched: 3. CDR3 loop: CASSQEGLAEYNEQFF. For the CDR3, the DNA is TGCGCCAGCAGCCAAGAAGGACTAGCGGAATACAATGAGCAGTTCTTC.

The chain is built from TRBV7-9 and TRBJ1-4, with 8 positions matching TRBD1. The ends lost 4 bases at V and 2 bases at J; junction bases unmatched: 3. Germline lookup yields CDR1 SEHNR and CDR2 FQNEAQ (reference sequence). The CDR3 covers 15 residues. In DNA form, the CDR3 reads TGTGCCAGCAGCTCCGGACAGGGTACTAATGAAAAACTGTTTTTT. This translates into CASSSGQGTNEKLFF.

The chain joins TRBV6-1 to TRBJ2-3, with 10 bases that match TRBD2. CDR1 is MNHNS and CDR2 is SASEGT in the germline V gene. The CDR3 contains 18 residues. V lost 6 bases and J lost 4; bases outside the gene matches: 16. As DNA, the CDR3 is TGTGCCAGCAGCGAAAATAGGGGATTAGCGGGAGGTGCAGATACGCAGTATTTT. Protein product: CASSENRGLAGGADTQYF.

This chain joins TRBV28 and TRBJ1-5; weak D call: TRBD1 (5 bases). The V end lost 2 bases, the J end lost 0 bases, and 11 bases lay between the germline ends. This CDR3 has 16 residues. Looked up from germline, CDR1 is MDHEN and CDR2 is SYDVKM. CDR3 loop: CASSLGAGYSNQPQHF. The CDR3 DNA sequence: TGTGCCAGCAGTTTAGGCGCAGGGTATAGCAATCAGCCCCAGCATTTT. Supplemented by reference TRBV28 and TRBJ1-5, the full variable domain reads DVKVTQSSRYLVKRTGEKVFLECVQDMDHENMFWYRQDPGLGLRLIYFSYDVKMKEKGDIPEGYSVSREKKERFSLILESASTNQTSMYLCASSLGAGYSNQPQHFGDGTRLSIL.

J is TRBJ2-7 and V is TRBV10-3; 7 bases match TRBD1. V lost 6 bases, J lost 4 bases, and 9 bases stayed unmatched. The germline CDR1 and CDR2 sequences are ENHRY and SYGVKD. The CDR3 is 14 amino acids. CDR3: CAISRGGGSYEQYF. The CDR3, as DNA: TGTGCCATCAGCCGAGGGGGCGGCAGTTACGAGCAGTACTTC.

This sequence joins TRBV4-3 and TRBJ1-6, with D hard to call. Germline values: CDR1 LGHNA, CDR2 YSLEER. Trimming took off 0 bases at V and 4 bases at J, with 10 bases between the two ends. CDR3 length: 16 residues. For the CDR3, the DNA is TGCGCCAGCAGCCAAGATCGGAACAGTTATAATTCACCCCTCCACTTT. Amino acid sequence: CASSQDRNSYNSPLHF.

This clone has a handful of counts. The rearrangement uses TRBV6-6 and TRBJ2-2; the match to TRBD2 covers 7 bases. Per the germline V gene, CDR1 is MNHNY and CDR2 is SVGAGI (reference sequence). V lost 6 bases and J lost 4; bases outside the gene matches: 5. CDR3 size: 14 residues. CDR3 nucleotide sequence: TGTGCCAGCAGGCTAGCGGAGAGCACCGGGGAGCTGTTTTTT. Translating gives CASRLAESTGELFF.

CDR3: CASSLQGLYENTEAFF. The CDR3 DNA follows: TGTGCCAGCTCCCTCCAGGGCCTTTATGAGAACACTGAAGCTTTCTTT. This rearrangement joins TRBV18 to TRBJ1-1; D is possibly TRBD1 (5 bases). The CDR3 sequence is 16 residues long. The ends were cut back, 6 bases at V and 1 base at J, with 18 bases in the middle. CDR1 and CDR2 (germline): KGHSH, LQKENI.

V is TRBV7-2 and J is TRBJ2-5; a possible D gene is TRBD1 (8 bases). Trimming took 6 bases from V and 4 from J, leaving 15 bases between them. Germline lookup yields CDR1 SGHTA and CDR2 FQGNSA. CDR3 length: 14 residues. The DNA for the CDR3 is TGTGCCAGCAGGTCTACAGGGGGGGGAGAGACCCAGTACTTC. Protein: CASRSTGGGETQYF.

Here the CDR3 reads CSVDGGTGRYNEQFF. The CDR3 DNA follows: TGCAGCGTTGACGGGGGGACAGGGAGGTACAATGAGCAGTTCTTC. The chain employs TRBV29-1 and TRBJ2-1, with 9 bases that match TRBD1. The germline V gene has CDR1 SQVTM and CDR2 ANQGSEA. Trimming removed 3 bases from V and 4 bases from J; junction bases left unmatched: 7. The CDR3 is 15 amino acids.

This chain links TRBV13 with TRBJ2-7; D is unresolved. The CDR3 is 14 amino acids. Between the trimmed V and J ends, which lost 2 bases and 3 bases, there was a span of 11 bases. Germline values: CDR1 PRHDT, CDR2 FYEKMQ (reference sequence). DNA of the CDR3: TGTGCCAGCAGCTTAAAGCCCAGCGTCTACGAGCAGTACTTC. Amino acid sequence: CASSLKPSVYEQYF.

The table lists this clone with a few counts. The chain carries TRBV30 and TRBJ1-4; 8 nucleotides match TRBD1. The germline gives CDR1 GTSNPN, CDR2 SVGIG (reference sequence). The CDR3 has 14 residues. V lost 4 bases to trimming and J lost 5 bases; unmatched junction nucleotides: 6. The CDR3 DNA follows: TGTGCCTGGACCCCGACAGGGGTGAATGAAAAACTGTTTTTT. This translates into CAWTPTGVNEKLFF. Using reference TRBV30 and TRBJ1-4 for the parts outside the CDR3, the full variable domain is SQTIHQWPATLVQPVGSPLSLECTVEGTSNPNLYWYRQAAGRGLQLLFYSVGIGQISSEVPQNLSASRPQDRQFILSSKKLLLSDSGFYLCAWTPTGVNEKLFFGSGTQLSVL.

This clone was detected once. The chain uses TRBV27 and TRBJ2-3; D is undetermined. Germline assignment: CDR1 MNHEY and CDR2 SMNVEV (reference sequence). This CDR3 has 14 residues. V gave up 2 bases and J gave up 0 bases, with 6 bases separating them. The chain's CDR3 is CASSLVTSTDTQYF. CDR3 bases: TGTGCCAGCAGTTTAGTCACTAGCACAGATACGCAGTATTTT.